The source of this T cell receptor beta chain is a study of OX40 agonist ivuxolimab in advanced cancers. Study results and caveats: Circulating CD4+ and CD8+ T cells showed clonal expansion by week 6 at 0.1 to 3.0 mg/kg.

The table came from immunoSEQ multiplex PCR; TCRdb's copy has only in-frame clones and leaves some out. The top ten hold 0.65% to 0.9% of the sample, which has just over 80,000 clones, about 88% seen once. Comments on this clone: What it binds is unknown.

Germline lookup yields CDR1 MDHEN and CDR2 SYDVKM. This CDR3 has 15 amino acids. The V end lost 5 bases, the J end lost 3 bases, and 16 bases lay between the germline ends. Sequencing was performed on CD4+ or CD8+ T cells sorted from blood, taken in a trial of the OX40 agonist ivuxolimab. The gene calls are TRBV28 and TRBJ2-5; a possible D gene is TRBD1 (7 bases). This TCR derives from an adult with an advanced solid tumor such as melanoma, head and neck, liver or kidney cancer. The CDR3 nucleotides are TGTGCCAGCAGTCCCCACGGCAGGGGGGAAGAGACCCAGTACTTC. Encoded protein: CASSPHGRGEETQYF.